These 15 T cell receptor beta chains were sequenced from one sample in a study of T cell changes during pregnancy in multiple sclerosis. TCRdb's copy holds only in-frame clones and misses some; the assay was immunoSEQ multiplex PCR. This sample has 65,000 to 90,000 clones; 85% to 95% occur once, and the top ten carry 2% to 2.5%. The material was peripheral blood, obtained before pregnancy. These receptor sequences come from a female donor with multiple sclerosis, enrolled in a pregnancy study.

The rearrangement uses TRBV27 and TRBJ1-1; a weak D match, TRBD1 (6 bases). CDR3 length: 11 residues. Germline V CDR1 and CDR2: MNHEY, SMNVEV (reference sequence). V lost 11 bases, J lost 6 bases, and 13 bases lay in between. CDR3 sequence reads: CAAKQGPEAFF. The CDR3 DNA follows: TGTGCCGCAAAACAGGGTCCTGAAGCTTTCTTT.

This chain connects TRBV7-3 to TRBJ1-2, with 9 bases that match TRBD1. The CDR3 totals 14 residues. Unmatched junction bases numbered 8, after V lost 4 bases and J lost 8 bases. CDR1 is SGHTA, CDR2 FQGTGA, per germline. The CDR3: CASSSTGGALGYTF. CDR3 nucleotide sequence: TGTGCCAGCAGCTCAACAGGGGGCGCGTTGGGCTACACCTTC. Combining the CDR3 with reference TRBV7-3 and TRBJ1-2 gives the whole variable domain GAGVSQTPSNKVTEKGKYVELRCDPISGHTALYWYRQSLGQGPEFLIYFQGTGAADDSGLPNDRFFAVRPEGSVSTLKIQRTERGDSAVYLCASSSTGGALGYTFGSGTRLTVV.

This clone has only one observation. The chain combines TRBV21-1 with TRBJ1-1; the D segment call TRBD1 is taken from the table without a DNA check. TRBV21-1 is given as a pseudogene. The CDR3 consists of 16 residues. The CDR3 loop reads CASSMRTAPWNTEAFF. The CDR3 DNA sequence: TGTGCCAGCAGCATGCGGACAGCCCCGTGGAACACTGAAGCTTTCTTT.

Here the CDR3 DNA reads TGTGCCAGTAGTTTAGGCGGTAGCAATCAGCCCCAGCATTTT. It translates to CASSLGGSNQPQHF. V is TRBV19 and J is TRBJ1-5; no clear D. V lost 5 bases and J 0 bases, leaving 8 bases between the germline ends. This CDR3 is built from 14 residues. Germline loops: CDR1 LNHDA, CDR2 SQIVND (reference sequence).

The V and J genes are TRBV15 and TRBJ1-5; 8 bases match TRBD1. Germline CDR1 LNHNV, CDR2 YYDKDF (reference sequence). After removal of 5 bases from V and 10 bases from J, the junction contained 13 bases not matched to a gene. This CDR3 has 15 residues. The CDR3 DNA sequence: TGTGCCACCAGCCAAATCAGGGACAGGAACGGACCCCAGCATTTT. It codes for CATSQIRDRNGPQHF.

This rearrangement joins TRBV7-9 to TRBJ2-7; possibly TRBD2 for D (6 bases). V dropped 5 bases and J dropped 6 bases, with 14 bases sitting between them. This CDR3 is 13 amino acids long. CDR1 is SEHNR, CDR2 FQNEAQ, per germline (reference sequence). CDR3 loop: CASSPVAGREQYF. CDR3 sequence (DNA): TGTGCCAGCAGCCCTGTGGCGGGGCGCGAGCAGTACTTC. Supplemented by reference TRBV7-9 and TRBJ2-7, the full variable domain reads DTGVSQNPRHKITKRGQNVTFRCDPISEHNRLYWYRQTLGQGPEFLTYFQNEAQLEKSRLLSDRFSAERPKGSFSTLEIQRTEQGDSAMYLCASSPVAGREQYFGPGTRLTVT.

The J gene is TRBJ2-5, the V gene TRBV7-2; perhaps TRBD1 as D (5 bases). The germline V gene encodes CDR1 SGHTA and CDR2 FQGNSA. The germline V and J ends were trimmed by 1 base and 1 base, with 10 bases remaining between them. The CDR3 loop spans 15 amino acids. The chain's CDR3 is CASSLEGHTQETQYF. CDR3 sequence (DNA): TGTGCCAGCAGCTTAGAGGGGCACACCCAAGAGACCCAGTACTTC.

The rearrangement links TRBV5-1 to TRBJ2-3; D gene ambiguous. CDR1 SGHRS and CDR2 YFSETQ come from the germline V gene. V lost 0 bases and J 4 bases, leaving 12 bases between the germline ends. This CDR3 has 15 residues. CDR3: CASSLDRGTSDTQYF. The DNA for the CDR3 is TGCGCCAGCAGCTTGGATAGAGGCACCTCAGATACGCAGTATTTT. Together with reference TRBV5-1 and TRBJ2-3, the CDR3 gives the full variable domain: KAGVTQTPRYLIKTRGQQVTLSCSPISGHRSVSWYQQTPGQGLQFLFEYFSETQRNKGNFPGRFSGRQFSNSRSEMNVSTLELGDSALYLCASSLDRGTSDTQYFGPGTRLTVL.

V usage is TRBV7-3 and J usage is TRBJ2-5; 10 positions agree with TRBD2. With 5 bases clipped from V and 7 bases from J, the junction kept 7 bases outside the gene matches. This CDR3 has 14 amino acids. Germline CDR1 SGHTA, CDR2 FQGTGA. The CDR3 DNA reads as TGTGCCAGCAGCCGCCTAGCGGGGGAAGGGACCCAGTACTTC. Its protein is CASSRLAGEGTQYF.

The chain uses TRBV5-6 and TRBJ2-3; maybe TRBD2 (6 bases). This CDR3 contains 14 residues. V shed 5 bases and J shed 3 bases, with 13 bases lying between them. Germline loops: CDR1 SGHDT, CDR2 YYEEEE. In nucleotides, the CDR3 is TGTGCCAGCAGTTATGGGGCGGGGACAGATACGCAGTATTTT. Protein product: CASSYGAGTDTQYF.

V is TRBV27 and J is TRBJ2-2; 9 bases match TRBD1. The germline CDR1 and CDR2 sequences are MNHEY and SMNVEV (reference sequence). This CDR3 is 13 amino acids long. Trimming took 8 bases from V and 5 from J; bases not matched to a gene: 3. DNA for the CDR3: TGTGCCAGCGGGGACAGGGCTACCGGGGAGCTGTTTTTT. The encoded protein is CASGDRATGELFF.

The CDR3 sequence: CASSRGSSYNEQFF. The CDR3 DNA reads TGTGCCAGCAGCCGCGGGAGCTCCTACAATGAGCAGTTCTTC. V and J are TRBV11-2 and TRBJ2-1, with TRBD2 matching 7 bases. This CDR3 contains 14 residues. Germline CDR1 is SGHAT and CDR2 is FQNNGV. The J segment lost 0 bases and the V segment lost 5 bases, leaving 1 base of the junction unmatched.

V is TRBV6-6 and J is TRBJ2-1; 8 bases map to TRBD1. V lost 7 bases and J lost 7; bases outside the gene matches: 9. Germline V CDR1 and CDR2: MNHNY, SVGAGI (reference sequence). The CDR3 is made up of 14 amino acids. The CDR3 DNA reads TGTGCCAGCACGGTTGGGGGGACAGGTAATGAGCAGTTCTTC. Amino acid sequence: CASTVGGTGNEQFF.

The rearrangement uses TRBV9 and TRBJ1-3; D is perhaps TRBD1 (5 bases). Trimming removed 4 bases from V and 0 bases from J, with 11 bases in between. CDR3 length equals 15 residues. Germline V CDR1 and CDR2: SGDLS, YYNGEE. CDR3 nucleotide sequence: TGTGCCAGCAGCCCTGGGGACTACTCTGGAAACACCATATATTTT. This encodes CASSPGDYSGNTIYF. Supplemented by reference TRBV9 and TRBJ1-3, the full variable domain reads DSGVTQTPKHLITATGQRVTLRCSPRSGDLSVYWYQQSLDQGLQFLIQYYNGEERAKGNILERFSAQQFPDLHSELNLSSLELGDSALYFCASSPGDYSGNTIYFGEGSWLTVV.

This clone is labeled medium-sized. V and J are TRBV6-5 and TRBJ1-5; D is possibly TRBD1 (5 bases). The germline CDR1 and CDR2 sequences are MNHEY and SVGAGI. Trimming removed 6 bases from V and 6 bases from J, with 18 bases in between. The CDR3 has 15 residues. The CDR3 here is CASSTHRAQGQPQHF. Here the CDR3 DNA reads TGTGCCAGCAGCACCCATAGGGCCCAGGGTCAGCCCCAGCATTTT.